The entry that follows covers one T cell receptor beta chain sequence. The specificity of this receptor is unknown. The record has no base qualities; no much larger clone is one base away. This sample was included in a study of cytomegalovirus exposure and HLA in healthy donors (TCRdb year 2017). Context from the whole study: According to an earlier analysis of a few hundred of the donors, about 179 million T cells yielded roughly 110 million unique TCR beta sequences and approximately 280 Gb of sequence data. About 310 gigabases of sequencing data and 80 million or so unique TCR sequences were included in an early release covering about 600 HLA-typed donors. The genetic ancestry cluster associated with self-reported Caucasian donors included roughly four fifths of the approximately 430 genotyped donors. The study was designed to test whether signatures of past pathogen exposure could be identified by cataloging public T cell receptors. The T cell repertoires of several hundred subjects were profiled by immunosequencing and related to cytomegalovirus serostatus. A separate validation cohort of roughly 130 different subjects was used in addition to the approximately 670-subject first cohort. To predict cytomegalovirus infection status, the study brought together high-throughput TCR immunosequencing, statistical association of individual TCRs with disease status, and machine learning. A later analysis re-analyzed previously published TCR beta repertoires from 550 to 700 donors and added high-resolution HLA genotyping to study TCR occurrence patterns. In the later analysis, no new phenotypic data were used to find candidate immune exposures; instead, reliance was placed on TCR beta sequences and their occurrence across donors. To decide whether each TCR beta V gene segment behaved as functional or pseudogenic, an earlier analysis of fewer than 750 of the donors relied on high-throughput TCR beta sequencing. Donor age, sex, ethnicity and CMV serostatus were compiled together with the repertoire data. A later genetic analysis took genome-wide SNP genotypes for about three fifths of the roughly 670 donors and used that subset as a discovery cohort. All discovery cohort repertoires had been generated on a single sequencing platform. HLA typing covered class I and class II loci at four-digit resolution. Typing coverage varied by locus: about 620-640 donors for A, B, C, DRB1 and DQB1; 522 for DQA1; over 600 for DPA1; approximately 490 for DPB1. Because of strong linkage in the cohort, five DR-DQ haplotypes were treated as single units for association and clustering. Among roughly 400 genotyped donors of the cohort, an average of around 250,000 unique TCR beta nucleotide sequences was sequenced per donor, of which roughly 17% were non-productive. Study-wide findings and limitations: A further reported finding was that TCR beta sequences accurately predicted the HLA-A and HLA-B alleles for most subjects in the first cohort. Compared with equally common non-associated chains, HLA-associated TCR beta chains in a later analysis were more clonally expanded and had lower generation probabilities. Some IMGT-functional V segments, including TRBV6-2 and TRBV6-3, could not be told apart with the 87-base-pair reads, so those segments were excluded. The sequencing pipeline was judged likely to have produced a cluster of highly shared sequence variants as a technical artifact. Specific HLA alleles were associated with 15,000 to 20,000 TCR beta sequences at a false discovery rate of 0.05 in a later analysis. Immune exposure information for the cohort was limited to CMV serostatus. While some public TCRs were present in many individuals, most TCR sequences turned up only very rarely across donors. In a later analysis, the rate of TCR association differed among HLA loci, with DRB1 alleles having the most associated TCRs and HLA-C alleles having the fewest. The classifier was reported to diagnose cytomegalovirus status with high specificity and sensitivity in both the original cohort and the validation cohort. Correlated functional status among segregating V segments might be attributable to linkage disequilibrium, but an unknown experimental factor could not be ruled out. In a later analysis, most CMV-associated TCR beta chains were found to appear HLA-restricted, with HLA associations seemingly driven largely by CMV exposure. In vitro tests confirmed that three of the cytomegalovirus-associated TCR beta chains recognize cytomegalovirus antigens. When HLA alleles, especially DR and DQ, strongly co-occurred, TCR associations were difficult to assign to individual alleles. This cohort had only TCR beta chains sequenced, and the lack of alpha or paired-chain data limited which features could be detected. In a later analysis, several top co-occurrence clusters were reported to appear linked to parvovirus B19, influenza, CMV and Epstein-Barr virus. An association between a missense DCLRE1C variant and V-gene and J-gene trimming of TCR beta chains was found in a later genetic analysis and replicated in an independent cohort. Because counts were too low, some 17 rarely observed V segments, including chromosome 9 orphons, were excluded from the earlier analysis of a few hundred of the donors. An earlier analysis of 587 of the donors showed that most TCR beta V segments appeared in productive rearrangements either about 90% or about 30% of the time, which broadly matched IMGT annotations. Presence/absence analyses assumed roughly uniform sequencing depth across donors, an assumption that may not hold. A total of fewer than 200 TCR beta chains were listed by the study as associated with cytomegalovirus. Because HLA typing was unavailable for some donors at each locus, only the typed subset was used in association tests. According to the authors, the approach could potentially be generalized to other disease states and immunological phenotypes. In a later genetic analysis, fewer N-insertions in productive TCRs were reported among donors in an Asian-associated ancestry cluster than the 666-donor mean.

The cohort was made up of roughly 670 healthy bone marrow donors. At the time of sampling, every cohort member was nominally healthy, though immune exposures that went unrecorded were likely present. The donor was CMV seropositive and was included in the group of 290 or so seropositive cohort members. A peripheral blood sample was provided by each donor, and peripheral blood mononuclear cells were used for TCR beta sequencing. The Qiagen DNeasy Blood Extraction Kit was used to extract genomic DNA from the blood cell samples. Receptors were amplified or captured by the immunoSEQ multiplex PCR assay. For the multiplex PCR, a mixture combining 60 forward primers for TCR Vbeta segments and 13 reverse primers for TCR Jbeta segments was used. The CDR3 region of rearranged TCR beta genes was amplified from genomic DNA by a multiplex PCR assay. On the Illumina HiSeq System, the amplified TCR beta libraries were sequenced as 87-base-pair reads. In the paper's pipeline: A later analysis counted about 76 million unique TCR beta chains across the 666 repertoires, and some 11 million of these chains were shared by at least two donors. Raw reads were error-corrected and collapsed into unique sequences with a nearest-neighbor algorithm that merged closely related sequences to remove PCR and sequencing errors. To assign V, D and J gene segments, CDR3 sequences were aligned to IMGT reference sequences. For a sequence to be retained, a match of at least six nucleotides to both a V gene segment and a J gene segment was required. A rearrangement counted as productive if the CDR3 had no stop codons and remained in frame with V and J, and every other rearrangement counted as non-productive. Following IMGT convention, CDR3 was defined as the stretch from the second conserved V-encoded cysteine to the conserved J-encoded phenylalanine. Sequences without an unambiguous match to a single V gene segment were excluded from the earlier analysis of about 600 of the donors. An earlier analysis of 500 to 700 of the donors classified V segments as functional when productive rearrangements were above 56.7% and as segregating when the standard deviation between donors was above 5%. To diagnose cytomegalovirus status from the catalog of TCR beta chain sequences, a statistical classification framework was built. A later analysis assigned V and J genes by comparing TCR nucleotide sequences with IMGT/GENE-DB human TR gene sequences. In a later analysis, CDR3 sequences and most-parsimonious VDJ recombination scenarios were assigned using the TCRdist pipeline. In a later analysis, each TCR beta chain was defined by its CDR3 amino acid sequence together with its V-gene family, and reads lacking a unique V-gene family were excluded. As a way to deal with suspected cross-contamination and a sequencing artifact, a later analysis dropped roughly 620 nucleotide sequences that were highly shared and had low generation probability. For each public chain, a later analysis derived a clonal expansion index from normalized ranks of inferred template counts within each repertoire. Generation probabilities in a later analysis came from a VDJ recombination model fitted to out-of-frame rearrangements, and those results were checked against IGoR. In a later analysis, TCR-TCR, TCR-HLA and TCR-CMV co-occurrence was scored with hypergeometric tests, and a repertoire-size bias correction was applied to TCR pairs. False discovery rates were estimated in a later analysis by permuting HLA or CMV assignments 20 times. A later analysis grouped co-occurring TCRs with DBSCAN, adding TCRdist sequence similarity when clustering within HLA-allele-positive subsets. For co-occurrence clustering, repertoires with fewer than 30,000 or more than 120,000 public chains were excluded, along with about five repertoires with anomalous nucleotide sharing. Sourced from immuneACCESS, this table was stored by TCRdb with only in-frame sequences that have V and J called. A share of the clones is absent; for the studies checked, an unresolved V gene accounts for under half, and the remainder has no known explanation. That table gives V, J and clone size, and the DNA gave D and trimming. Recorded for this sample are about 200,000 clones; 70% to 80% of them occurred a single time. The ten largest account for about 1.4% of the sample.

The CDR3, cysteine through phenylalanine, is 14 amino acids long. The DNA shown is the 42-base CDR3, in frame from base 1. The CDR1 and CDR2 encoded by the germline V gene (reference sequence) are MNHEY and SMNVEV. The junction shows trimming of 8 bases on V and 4 bases on J, plus 17 bases between the germline ends. Sequencing was done on a sample of PBMCs. The origin of this receptor is a girl aged 5-17 years in good health and CMV-seropositive. The sequence is built from TRBV27 and TRBJ1-1, with TRBD1 tentatively as D gene (5 bases match). The CDR3 region reads CASGRRGSGTEAFF. At the DNA level, the sequence is TGTGCCAGCGGGCGAAGGGGTAGTGGCACTGAAGCTTTCTTT.